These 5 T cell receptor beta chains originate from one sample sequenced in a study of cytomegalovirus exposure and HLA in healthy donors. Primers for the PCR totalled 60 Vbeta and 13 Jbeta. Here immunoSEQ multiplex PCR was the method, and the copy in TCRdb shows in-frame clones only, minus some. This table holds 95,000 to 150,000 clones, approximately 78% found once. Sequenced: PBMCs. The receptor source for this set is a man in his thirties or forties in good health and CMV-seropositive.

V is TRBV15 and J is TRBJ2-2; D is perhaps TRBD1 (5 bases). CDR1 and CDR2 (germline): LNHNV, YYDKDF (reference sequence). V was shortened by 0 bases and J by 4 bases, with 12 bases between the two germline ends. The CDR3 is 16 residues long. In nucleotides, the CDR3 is TGTGCCACCAGCAGAGACACAGGAGTTGGCACCGGGGAGCTGTTTTTT. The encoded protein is CATSRDTGVGTGELFF.

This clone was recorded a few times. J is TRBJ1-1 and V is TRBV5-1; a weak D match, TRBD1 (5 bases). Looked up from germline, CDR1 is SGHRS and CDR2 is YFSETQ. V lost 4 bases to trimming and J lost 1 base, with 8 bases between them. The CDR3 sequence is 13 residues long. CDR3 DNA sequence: TGCGCCAGCAGCCGGACAACGAACACTGAAGCTTTCTTT. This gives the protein CASSRTTNTEAFF.

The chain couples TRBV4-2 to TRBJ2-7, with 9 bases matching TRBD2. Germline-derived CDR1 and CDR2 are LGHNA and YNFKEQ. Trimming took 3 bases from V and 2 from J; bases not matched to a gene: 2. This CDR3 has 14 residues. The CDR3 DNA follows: TGTGCCAGCAGCCATAGCGGGAGCGCCTACGAGCAGTACTTC. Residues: CASSHSGSAYEQYF.

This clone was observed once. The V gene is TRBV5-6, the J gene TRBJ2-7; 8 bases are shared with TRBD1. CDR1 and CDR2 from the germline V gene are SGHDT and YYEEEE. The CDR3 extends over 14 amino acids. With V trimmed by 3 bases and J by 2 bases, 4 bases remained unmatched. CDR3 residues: CASSWTGLPYEQYF. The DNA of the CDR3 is TGTGCCAGCAGCTGGACAGGGCTTCCCTACGAGCAGTACTTC.

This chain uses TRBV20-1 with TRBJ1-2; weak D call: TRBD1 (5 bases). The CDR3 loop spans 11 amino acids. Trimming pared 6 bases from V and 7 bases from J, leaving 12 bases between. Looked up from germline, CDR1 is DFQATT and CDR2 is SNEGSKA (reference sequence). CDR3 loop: CSALQGSGYTF. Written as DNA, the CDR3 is TGCAGTGCCCTCCAGGGAAGTGGCTACACCTTC.